The sequence of this T cell receptor beta chain was determined in a study of vaccination and CD4 T cells after COVID-19. Study-level points and caveats: Early post-infection timepoints were missing, and relatively few convalescent patients were studied.

The germline gives CDR1 LNHNV, CDR2 YYDKDF (reference sequence). The CDR3 totals 16 residues. The ends lost 1 base at V and 2 bases at J; junction bases unmatched: 6. An Oncomine TCR Beta short-read assay was used to sequence the DNA from cultured CD4+ T cells. One entry per CDR3 protein, called by TCRdb with MiXCR from the PCR reads. The data hold approximately 13,000 distinct CDR3 sequences, with 40% to 65% observed a single time. With respect to this clonotype: The antigen remains unidentified.

As to treatment: approximately nine-day PBMC culture with coronavirus spike peptide pools or control peptides (ViraFEST assay). ViraFEST used peptide pools to expand antigen-specific T cells and subsequently sequenced their TCRs. This clonotype was sampled from a human donor who had recovered from COVID-19. The specimen was CD4+ T cells from blood, cultured in vitro. J is TRBJ2-7 and V is TRBV15; 9 nucleotides match TRBD2. The CDR3 sequence is CATSRGGREGTYEQYF. In nucleotides, the CDR3 is TGTGCCACCAGCAGAGGCGGGCGGGAGGGGACCTACGAGCAGTACTTC.